This T cell receptor (beta chain) was sequenced during a study of blood T cell repertoires in COVID-19 (dated by TCRdb to about 2020). Background for the entire study: The collaborator samples originated in the United States, Italy and Spain and spanned the acute and convalescent phases of COVID-19. The samples were drawn from the first 160 participants of the ongoing ImmuneRACE study and from roughly 1,300 subjects provided by 6 global collaborators. Deeply sampled blood TCRbeta repertoires from subjects exposed to, actively infected with, or recovered from COVID-19 were included in the dataset. Nearly every sample came with metadata listing a de-identified subject ID, COVID-19 status, age in years and sex. Where available, HLA class I and class II types were taken from metadata supplied by the sample provider and were not determined by assay-based typing. A freely available public database, intended as a resource for researchers studying the immune response to SARS-CoV-2, is where the repertoires were released. The material from the prospective study consisted of cDNA or gDNA derived from T cells, B-cell-depleted T cells, or PBMCs.

The study at large found these results: Clinical and demographic metadata were provided uncurated, with the amount varying by source and participant.

Samples from volunteer blood donors who had recovered from COVID-19 were contributed by a second Seattle source. Collaborating institutions collected whole blood in K2EDTA tubes following their own protocols. For TCRbeta analysis, collaborators shipped samples in one of three forms: frozen whole blood, isolated PBMCs, or DNA extracted from either of those sample types. The sample holds a few counts of this clone. The target of this receptor is not known. Per-base quality was not reported, and no clone a single base away is much larger than it. TCRbeta CDR3 regions were amplified from genomic DNA using the immunoSEQ Assay, a bias-controlled multiplex PCR. From the authors' description of their analysis: Nucleated cell counts per sample were estimated from amplification of reference gene primers within the assay. To quantify the absolute abundance of each unique TCRbeta CDR3 rearrangement, sequence reads were collapsed and filtered. Productive Simpson clonality was computed per sample as the square root of Simpson's diversity index over productive rearrangements. This is the immuneACCESS table as TCRdb keeps it, with only in-frame sequences that have V and J called. A part of the clones is gone; compared with another copy, unresolved V genes explain less than half, and the rest is unexplained. The D gene and trimming were derived from the DNA, and the V and J assignments and clone size from that table. In all, the sample holds approximately 240,000 clones, and about 85% of those were seen once. 9.5% to 15% of the sample lies in the top ten.

The junction carries 12 bases between V and J, which are trimmed by 1 base and 2 bases respectively. CDR1 and CDR2 (SGHDN, FVKESK) derive from the germline V gene. From its cysteine to its phenylalanine, the CDR3 spans 15 amino acids. Only the CDR3 DNA stays, 45 bases, in frame from base 1. The material sequenced was peripheral blood. This TCR derives from a woman aged 18-30 years who had recovered from COVID-19. Recombination joined TRBV14 with TRBJ2-7, and the D gene may be TRBD2, 5 bases matching. The nucleotide sequence reads TGTGCCAGCAGCCAAGTGCGCGGAGCGGCCTACGAGCAGTACTTC. Its amino acids are CASSQVRGAAYEQYF.